This T cell receptor beta chain was identified during a study of T cell changes during pregnancy in multiple sclerosis. Germline V gene data show CDR1 as ENHRY and CDR2 as SYGVKD. The CDR3 sequence is 13 residues long. Trimming pared 2 bases from V and 7 bases from J, leaving 9 bases between. Assay: immunoSEQ multiplex PCR; the TCRdb copy retains only in-frame clones and omits some. This table holds under 45,000 clones, about nine tenths found once. Sequencing was performed on CD4+ T cells from peripheral blood mononuclear cells, taken in the first trimester of pregnancy. The chain joins TRBV10-3 to TRBJ2-1; no definite D call. This TCR derives from a female donor with multiple sclerosis, enrolled in a pregnancy study. The CDR3 bases are TGTGCCATCAGTGAGCTCACTAAGAATGAGCAGTTCTTC. This sequence encodes CAISELTKNEQFF.